What follows describes a single TCR beta chain. Its target is unknown. Within the library, unique molecular identifiers were attached to each individual cDNA molecule. TCRdb itself ran the RACE reads through MiXCR, one entry per CDR3 protein. This sample has about 35,000 distinct CDR3 sequences, with 10% to 15% found just once. The data stem from a study of human T cells and chemical hapten exposure. This CDR3 region has 15 residues. CDR1 and CDR2 (germline): MNHNY, SVGAGI (reference sequence). Trimming at V came to 6 bases and at J to 4 bases, leaving 6 bases not matched to a gene. Time point defined: pre-sensitization, week 0. Treatment reported: therapeutic diphenylcyclopropenone sensitization with weekly scalp DPC. The total RNA was obtained from whole blood that was not fractionated. Overall study findings and caveats: Significantly greater numbers of large CDR3 similarity clusters came from expanded TCRs than from controls. Counts of TCRs above 1 in 1000 frequency stayed unchanged with DPC sensitization.

The sequencing here drew on whole blood, taken in connection with sensitization to the hapten diphenylcyclopropenone (DPC). This receptor was identified in a woman in her thirties or forties with alopecia areata. Some clones in this sample may be carry-over from other donors' samples. The chain combines TRBV6-6 with TRBJ2-3, with 11 bases that match TRBD2. The CDR3, as DNA: TGTGCCAGCAGAACGACTAGCGGGGTGGCAGATACGCAGTATTTT. Translating it yields CASRTTSGVADTQYF.